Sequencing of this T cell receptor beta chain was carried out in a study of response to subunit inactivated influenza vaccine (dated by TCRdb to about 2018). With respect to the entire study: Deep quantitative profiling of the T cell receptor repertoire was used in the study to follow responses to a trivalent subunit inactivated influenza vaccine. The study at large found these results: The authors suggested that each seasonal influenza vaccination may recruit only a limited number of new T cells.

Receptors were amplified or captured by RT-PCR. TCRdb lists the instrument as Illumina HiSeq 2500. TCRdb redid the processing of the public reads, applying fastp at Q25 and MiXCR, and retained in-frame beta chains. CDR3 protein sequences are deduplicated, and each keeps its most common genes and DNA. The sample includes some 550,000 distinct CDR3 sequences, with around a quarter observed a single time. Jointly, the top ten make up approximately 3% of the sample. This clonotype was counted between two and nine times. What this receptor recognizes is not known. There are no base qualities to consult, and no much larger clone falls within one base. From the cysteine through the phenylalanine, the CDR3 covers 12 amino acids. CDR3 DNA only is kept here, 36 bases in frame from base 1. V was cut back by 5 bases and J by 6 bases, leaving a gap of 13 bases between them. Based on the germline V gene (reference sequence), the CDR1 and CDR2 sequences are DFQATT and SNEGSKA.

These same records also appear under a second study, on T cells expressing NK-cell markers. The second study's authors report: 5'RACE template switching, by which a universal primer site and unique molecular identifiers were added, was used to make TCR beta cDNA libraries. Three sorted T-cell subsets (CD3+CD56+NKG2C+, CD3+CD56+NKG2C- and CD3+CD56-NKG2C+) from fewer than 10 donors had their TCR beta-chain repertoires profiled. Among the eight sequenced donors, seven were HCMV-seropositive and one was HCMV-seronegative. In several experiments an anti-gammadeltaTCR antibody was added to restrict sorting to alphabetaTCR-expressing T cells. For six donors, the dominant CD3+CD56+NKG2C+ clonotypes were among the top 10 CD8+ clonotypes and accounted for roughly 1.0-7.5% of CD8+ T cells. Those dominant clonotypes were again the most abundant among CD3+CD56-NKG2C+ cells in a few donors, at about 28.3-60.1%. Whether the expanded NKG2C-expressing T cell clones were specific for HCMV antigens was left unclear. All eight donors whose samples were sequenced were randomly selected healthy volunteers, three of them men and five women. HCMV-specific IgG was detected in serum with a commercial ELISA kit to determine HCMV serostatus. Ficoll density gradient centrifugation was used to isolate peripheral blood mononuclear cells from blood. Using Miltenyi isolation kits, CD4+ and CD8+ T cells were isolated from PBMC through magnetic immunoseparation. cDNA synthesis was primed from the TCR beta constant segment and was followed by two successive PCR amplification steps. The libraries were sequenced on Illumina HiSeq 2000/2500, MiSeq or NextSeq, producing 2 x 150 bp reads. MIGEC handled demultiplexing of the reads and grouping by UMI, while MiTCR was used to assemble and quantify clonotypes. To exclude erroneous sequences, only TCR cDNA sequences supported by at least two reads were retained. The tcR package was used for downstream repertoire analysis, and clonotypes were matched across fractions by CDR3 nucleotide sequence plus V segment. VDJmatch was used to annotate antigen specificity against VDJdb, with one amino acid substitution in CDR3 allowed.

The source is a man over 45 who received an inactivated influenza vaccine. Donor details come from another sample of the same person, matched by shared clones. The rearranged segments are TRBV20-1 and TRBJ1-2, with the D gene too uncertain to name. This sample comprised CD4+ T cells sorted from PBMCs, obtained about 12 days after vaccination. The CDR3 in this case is CSALLDWDGYTF. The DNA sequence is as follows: TGCAGTGCTCTTCTCGATTGGGATGGCTACACCTTC.